Below, 10 T cell receptor beta chains from the same sample are listed, as sequenced in a study of cytomegalovirus exposure and HLA in healthy donors. Using immunoSEQ multiplex PCR, the repertoire was profiled, and TCRdb retains in-frame clones only, with some absent. The sample holds over 100,000 clones, about nine tenths seen once. Sequencing was performed on PBMCs. Receptors were obtained from a man aged 25-40 years in good health and CMV-seronegative.

V is TRBV7-3 and J is TRBJ2-6; D possibly corresponds to TRBD2 (5 bases). Germline V CDR1 and CDR2: SGHTA, FQGTGA. CDR3 length: 19 amino acids. The germline V and J ends were trimmed by 5 bases and 0 bases, with 20 bases remaining between them. Here the CDR3 DNA reads TGTGCCAGCAGCCGTGGGGAGATAAGCACTATCTCTGGGGCCAACGTCCTGACTTTC. This translates into CASSRGEISTISGANVLTF.

The genes are TRBV6-6 and TRBJ2-7; TRBD1 matches at 9 bases. Looked up from germline, CDR1 is MNHNY and CDR2 is SVGAGI (reference sequence). The CDR3 consists of 11 residues. CDR3 loop: CGTGDNYEQYF. As DNA, the CDR3 is TGTGGGACAGGGGACAACTACGAGCAGTACTTC.

V gene TRBV6-6 combines with J gene TRBJ1-5, with D maybe TRBD1 (5 bases). Germline V gene lookup returns CDR1 MNHNY and CDR2 SVGAGI (reference sequence). V lost 7 bases and J 5 bases, leaving 12 bases between the germline ends. The CDR3 runs to 13 residues. The CDR3 sequence is CASTLTGDQPQHF. The DNA of the CDR3 is TGTGCCAGCACTCTGACGGGGGATCAGCCCCAGCATTTT.

This chain joins TRBV2 and TRBJ2-1; 11 bases line up with TRBD2. This CDR3 is built from 17 residues. V was pared by 2 bases and J by 6 bases, with 9 bases of the junction left unmatched. Germline-derived CDR1 and CDR2 are SNHLY and FYNNEI. CDR3 in amino acids: CASSERPTSGVANEQFF. The CDR3 bases are TGTGCCAGCAGTGAAAGGCCGACTAGCGGGGTGGCCAATGAGCAGTTCTTC. The complete variable domain, with remaining parts taken from reference TRBV2 and TRBJ2-1, reads EPEVTQTPSHQVTQMGQEVILRCVPISNHLYFYWYRQILGQKVEFLVSFYNNEISEKSEIFDDQFSVERPDGSNFTLKIRSTKLEDSAMYFCASSERPTSGVANEQFFGPGTRLTVL.

The chain is built from TRBV9 and TRBJ1-2, with 7 bases identical to TRBD1. Unmatched junction bases numbered 16, after V lost 3 bases and J lost 2 bases. In germline, CDR1 is SGDLS, CDR2 YYNGEE. The CDR3 is 18 residues long. CDR3 bases: TGTGCCAGCAGCGCCGACACCTCTTTACAGGGGAGGAACTATGGCTACACCTTC. It specifies CASSADTSLQGRNYGYTF.

The rearrangement uses TRBV6-5 and TRBJ1-2; 8 bases match TRBD1. This CDR3 is built from 16 residues. The J segment lost 4 bases and the V segment lost 2 bases, leaving 9 bases of the junction unmatched. Per germline, CDR1 MNHEY and CDR2 SVGAGI. DNA of the CDR3: TGTGCCAGCAGTTACGGGGCAGGGGGCGAGATCTATGGCTACACCTTC. Translating gives CASSYGAGGEIYGYTF.

V gene TRBV28 combines with J gene TRBJ1-5, with D unclear. Germline V gene lookup returns CDR1 MDHEN and CDR2 SYDVKM. V was trimmed by 4 bases and J by 0 bases, leaving 7 bases between them. There are 14 residues in the CDR3. The DNA of the CDR3 is TGTGCCAGCAGTTCCACCGGTAGCAATCAGCCCCAGCATTTT. This encodes CASSSTGSNQPQHF. Drawing the rest from reference TRBV28 and TRBJ1-5, the complete variable domain is DVKVTQSSRYLVKRTGEKVFLECVQDMDHENMFWYRQDPGLGLRLIYFSYDVKMKEKGDIPEGYSVSREKKERFSLILESASTNQTSMYLCASSSTGSNQPQHFGDGTRLSIL.

V is TRBV28 and J is TRBJ2-3; TRBD2 aligns across 14 bases. With 7 bases clipped from V and 1 base from J, the junction kept 7 bases outside the gene matches. The CDR3 totals 17 residues. Looked up from germline, CDR1 is MDHEN and CDR2 is SYDVKM. As DNA, the CDR3 is TGTGCCAGCATAACTCCGGGACTAGCGGGGGGCACAGATACGCAGTATTTT. Protein: CASITPGLAGGTDTQYF.

This sequence joins TRBV5-1 and TRBJ1-4; 7 positions agree with TRBD1. This CDR3 has 16 amino acids. CDR1 SGHRS and CDR2 YFSETQ come from the germline V gene. V lost 5 bases to trimming and J lost 4 bases; unmatched junction nucleotides: 11. The CDR3 spells CASRRQTGTDNEKLFF. The CDR3 region has the DNA TGCGCCAGCAGGCGTCAAACCGGGACAGATAATGAAAAACTGTTTTTT.

The chain has TRBV13 and TRBJ2-7, with D perhaps TRBD1 (5 bases). The germline CDR1 and CDR2 sequences are PRHDT and FYEKMQ (reference sequence). Deletions cut 1 base from V and 0 bases from J, with 10 bases between. CDR3 length: 15 residues. The CDR3 loop is CASSLEGANSYEQYF. CDR3 coding DNA: TGTGCCAGCAGCTTAGAAGGGGCGAACTCCTACGAGCAGTACTTC.